This TCR beta chain was captured by sequencing in a study of graft-versus-host responses after intestinal transplantation. At the level of the study: Recipients were given multivisceral, liver-intestinal, or isolated intestinal transplants. Every recipient underwent anti-thymocyte globulin induction, then tacrolimus and steroids for roughly three years.

TCRdb's copy holds only in-frame clones and misses some; the assay was immunoSEQ multiplex PCR. The data hold 75,000 to 100,000 clones, with under 85% observed a single time. Whole-study findings and limits: Early after transplant, HvG clones declined as circulating GvH clones peaked.

The CDR3 covers 15 residues. Germline V CDR1 and CDR2: MNHEY, SVGAGI. V was trimmed by 2 bases and J by 1 base, leaving 12 bases between them. In the case of this clone: The antigen remains unidentified.

The sequenced sample was unstimulated CD8+ T cells sorted from spleen or lymph node cells, obtained before intestinal transplant. The V gene is TRBV6-5, the J gene TRBJ2-7; possibly TRBD1 or TRBD2 for D (6 bases each). The receptor comes from a human donor who received an intestinal transplant. The CDR3 here is CASSYDGGGSYEQYF. The CDR3 nucleotides read TGTGCCAGCAGTTACGACGGGGGCGGGTCCTACGAGCAGTACTTC.